A selection of T cell receptor beta chains follows, all from one sample in a study of T cell responses to AZD1222 COVID-19 vaccine. This table comes from immunoSEQ multiplex PCR, and its TCRdb copy is limited to in-frame clones, with some not included. The profile covers about 69,000 clones, with around four fifths appearing a single time and 20% to 25% taken by the ten largest. Source: peripheral blood, taken 28 days after the second AZD1222 dose. The receptors come from an adult who received the AZD1222 COVID-19 vaccine. Each CDR3 is given without its conserved first and last residue.

>TRBV30|TRBJ2-3
AWRDGVITDTQY
>TRBV2|TRBJ1-1
ASSAQGGSEAF
>TRBV5-6|TRBJ2-5
ASSWASFETQY
>TRBV6-5|TRBJ1-1
ASTSAPNTEAF
>TRBV12-3/TRBV12-4|TRBJ1-6
ASSPSNSPLH
>TRBV5-1|TRBJ1-2
ASPLGTNYGYT
>TRBV29-1|TRBJ1-1
SVVGENTEAF
>TRBV19|TRBJ2-4
ATRDIQNIQY
>TRBV19|TRBJ1-5
ASSNANQPQH
>TRBV6-2/TRBV6-3|TRBJ1-5
ASSQYSNQPQH
>TRBV7-2|TRBJ1-5
ASSTDLKGTQPQH
>TRBV27|TRBJ1-2
ASSGQDHYGYT
>TRBV11-2|TRBJ1-1
ASSRFRDSKKNTEAF
>TRBV5-1|TRBJ1-3
ASREAGTPLRNTIY
>TRBV5-8|TRBJ2-7
ASSSGRLVRVHSYEQY
>TRBV30|TRBJ2-2
AWAASITGELF